The 15 T cell receptor beta chains below all came from one sample that was sequenced in a study of T-cell memory formation after mild COVID-19. TCRdb ran MiXCR on the 5' RACE reads and lists one entry per CDR3 protein. Of under 550,000 distinct CDR3 sequences listed, about 20% were seen once; the top ten hold about 12%. The sequencing input was PBMCs or a T cell subset sorted from them (not recorded which). These receptors were obtained from an adult woman who had mild COVID-19 (a few samples of this study predate the infection). Cell type and time point are not known.

This clonotype has just a few counts. The chain combines TRBV27 with TRBJ1-5; D gene unclear. The V gene lost 1 base and the J gene lost 4 bases, with 11 bases spanning the gap. CDR3 length equals 15 residues. Germline values: CDR1 MNHEY, CDR2 SMNVEV (reference sequence). The CDR3 loop is CASSLFGELNQPQHF. The CDR3 DNA sequence: TGTGCCAGCAGTTTATTTGGGGAGTTAAATCAGCCCCAGCATTTT.

The V gene is TRBV6-5, the J gene TRBJ1-6; tentative D call: TRBD1 (5 bases). CDR3 length equals 15 residues. Trimming shortened V by 2 bases and J by 0 bases, and 5 bases separated the two germline ends. Germline-derived CDR1 and CDR2 are MNHEY and SVGAGI. As DNA, the CDR3 is TGTGCCAGCAGTTACAGGGGCTCCTATAATTCACCCCTCCACTTT. It codes for CASSYRGSYNSPLHF.

This clonotype was detected a few times. The chain carries TRBV5-6 and TRBJ1-1; weak D call: TRBD1 (6 bases). CDR1 SGHDT and CDR2 YYEEEE come from the germline V gene. Trimming cost V 0 bases and J 0 bases, with 12 bases left between them. This CDR3 region has 16 residues. CDR3 in DNA: TGTGCCAGCAGCTTGGCCCCTGGACAGTTGAACACTGAAGCTTTCTTT. This encodes CASSLAPGQLNTEAFF. Full variable domain (missing parts from reference TRBV5-6 and TRBJ1-1): DAGVTQSPTHLIKTRGQQVTLRCSPKSGHDTVSWYQQALGQGPQFIFQYYEEEERQRGNFPDRFSGHQFPNYSSELNVNALLLGDSALYLCASSLAPGQLNTEAFFGQGTRLTVV.

This clonotype was counted many times. The chain is built from TRBV14 and TRBJ2-1, with no clear D. The ends were cut back, 1 base at V and 8 bases at J, with 12 bases in the middle. Germline V gene sequence: CDR1 SGHDN, CDR2 FVKESK. The CDR3 is 14 amino acids. For the CDR3, the DNA is TGTGCCAGCAGCCAAGTTTTGGGAATAGATGAGCAGTTCTTC. Translation: CASSQVLGIDEQFF. Combining the CDR3 with reference TRBV14 and TRBJ2-1 gives the whole variable domain EAGVTQFPSHSVIEKGQTVTLRCDPISGHDNLYWYRRVMGKEIKFLLHFVKESKQDESGMPNNRFLAERTGGTYSTLKVQPAELEDSGVYFCASSQVLGIDEQFFGPGTRLTVL.

The chain is built from TRBV5-6 and TRBJ2-1; no reliable D call. The V gene's germline CDR1 is SGHDT and CDR2 YYEEEE. V was cut by 4 bases and J by 6 bases, with 17 bases left in between. The CDR3 runs to 15 residues. For the CDR3, the DNA is TGTGCCAGCAGCCCAGGACCGCACCTGGGCAATGAGCAGTTCTTC. Translation gives CASSPGPHLGNEQFF.

This clonotype was counted many times. The chain employs TRBV18 and TRBJ1-3, with D unresolved. The CDR3 runs to 14 residues. Trimming pared 6 bases from V and 4 bases from J, leaving 13 bases between. Germline V lookup: CDR1 KGHSH, CDR2 LQKENI. The CDR3 bases are TGTGCCAGCTCTCCGACCGAGCCGGGAAACACCATATATTTT. Translation gives CASSPTEPGNTIYF.

This clonotype was detected many times. This sequence joins TRBV4-3 and TRBJ2-5; 7 nucleotides align to TRBD2. The CDR3 length is 17 residues. V lost 0 bases and J lost 3; bases outside the gene matches: 10. In germline, CDR1 is LGHNA, CDR2 YSLEER. DNA of the CDR3: TGCGCCAGCAGCCAAGAGGGGCTAGCGGAGTACGAAGAGACCCAGTACTTC. It is translated as CASSQEGLAEYEETQYF.

This clonotype was counted between two and nine times. The chain recombines TRBV5-1 with TRBJ2-3; TRBD1 aligns across 8 bases. Germline V gene lookup returns CDR1 SGHRS and CDR2 YFSETQ. The CDR3 totals 16 residues. V shed 1 base and J 7 bases; nucleotides not matched to a gene: 11. The CDR3 region has the DNA TGCGCCAGCAGCTTGAGCCAGGGGGCCTTTCGGTATACGCAGTATTTT. Translating it yields CASSLSQGAFRYTQYF.

This clonotype was seen only a few times. This chain joins TRBV25-1 and TRBJ2-1, with 13 bases aligning to TRBD2. Germline CDR1 and CDR2: MGHDK and SYGVNS. There are 18 residues in the CDR3. V trimming: 5 bases; J trimming: 0 bases; junction bases outside the gene matches: 7. The CDR3 loop reads CASSLRGLAGSSYNEQFF. The DNA of the CDR3 is TGTGCCAGCAGTCTCAGGGGACTAGCGGGGAGCTCCTACAATGAGCAGTTCTTC.

This clonotype has more than one count but fewer than ten. The CDR3 nucleotides are TGTGCCAGCAGGATAGCCGTACCCTACGAGCAGTACTTC. It encodes CASRIAVPYEQYF. This chain links TRBV6-1 with TRBJ2-7, with unresolved D. Between the trimmed V and J ends, which lost 6 bases and 2 bases, there was a span of 11 bases. This CDR3 has 13 residues. In germline, CDR1 is MNHNS, CDR2 SASEGT.

This clonotype occurred a few times. The rearrangement uses TRBV12-3 or TRBV12-4 and TRBJ2-3; 9 bases align to TRBD2. This CDR3 spans 16 amino acids. With 5 bases clipped from V and 2 bases from J, the junction kept 8 bases outside the gene matches. The CDR3 bases are TGTGCCAGCAGTCTAGGACTAGCGAGACCCACAGATACGCAGTATTTT. The encoded protein is CASSLGLARPTDTQYF.

The chain joins TRBV6-6 to TRBJ2-5; no clear D. Looked up from germline, CDR1 is MNHNY and CDR2 is SVGAGI (reference sequence). This CDR3 has 14 residues. The ends were cut back, 0 bases at V and 5 bases at J, with 10 bases in the middle. The CDR3 spells CASSYSVNVETQYF. The CDR3 nucleotides read TGTGCCAGCAGTTACTCCGTAAATGTGGAGACCCAGTACTTC.

This clonotype has more than one count but fewer than ten. V usage is TRBV7-9 and J usage is TRBJ2-1, with D perhaps TRBD2 (5 bases). Germline CDR1 reads SEHNR; CDR2 reads FQNEAQ (reference sequence). The CDR3 has 16 residues. Trimming shortened V by 6 bases and J by 0 bases, and 15 bases separated the two germline ends. For the CDR3, the DNA is TGTGCCAGCAGTGAACTGGCGGGCCGCTCCTACAATGAGCAGTTCTTC. Its translation is CASSELAGRSYNEQFF.

This clonotype was observed at least ten times. This rearrangement joins TRBV12-3 or TRBV12-4 to TRBJ2-2; possible D gene TRBD1, 5 bases. The CDR3 is made up of 13 amino acids. Trimming left V 6 bases short and J 6 bases short, with 11 bases between. The CDR3 loop reads CASRTLGPGELFF. The CDR3 nucleotides are TGTGCCAGCAGGACCCTGGGGCCCGGGGAGCTGTTTTTT.

The chain combines TRBV27 with TRBJ1-1, with D maybe TRBD1 (5 bases). Germline lookup yields CDR1 MNHEY and CDR2 SMNVEV (reference sequence). The CDR3 spans 16 residues. Trimming shortened V by 1 base and J by 1 base, and 13 bases separated the two germline ends. The CDR3 loop reads CASSLWGELGNTEAFF. DNA for the CDR3: TGTGCCAGCAGTTTATGGGGGGAGTTGGGGAACACTGAAGCTTTCTTT.